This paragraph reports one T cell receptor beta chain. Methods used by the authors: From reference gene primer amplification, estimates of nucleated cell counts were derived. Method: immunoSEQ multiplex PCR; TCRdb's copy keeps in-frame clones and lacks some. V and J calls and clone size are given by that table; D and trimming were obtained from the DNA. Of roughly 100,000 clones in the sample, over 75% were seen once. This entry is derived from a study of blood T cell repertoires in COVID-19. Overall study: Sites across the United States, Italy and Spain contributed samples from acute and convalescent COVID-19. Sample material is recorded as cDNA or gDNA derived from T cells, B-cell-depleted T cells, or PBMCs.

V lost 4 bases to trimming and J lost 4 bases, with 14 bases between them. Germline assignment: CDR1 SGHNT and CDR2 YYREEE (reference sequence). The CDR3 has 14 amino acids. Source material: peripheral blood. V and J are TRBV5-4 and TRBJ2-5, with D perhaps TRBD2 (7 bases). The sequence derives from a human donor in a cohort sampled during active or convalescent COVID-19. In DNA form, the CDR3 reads TGTGCCAGCAGCCGCTTCGGGGGGCGAGAGACCCAGTACTTC. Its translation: CASSRFGGRETQYF.